This T cell receptor (beta chain) is drawn from a study of regulatory T cells in long-lasting Graves disease. Sample time point: persistent/refractory GD, antithyroid drugs over 5 years with positive TRAb. PBMC-extracted RNA yielded the TCR library. Germline assignment: CDR1 SGHTA and CDR2 FQGTGA. The germline V and J ends were trimmed by 5 bases and 5 bases, with 18 bases remaining between them. The CDR3 covers 15 residues. Both iRepertoire HTBI primers and Arm-PCR of CDR3 regions were used to build the TCR beta libraries. TCRdb reanalysed the multiplex PCR reads using MiXCR and keeps one entry per CDR3 protein. This table has some 370,000 distinct CDR3 sequences, more than 20% appearing once. This clonotype was seen at least ten times.

The source material was peripheral blood mononuclear cells (PBMCs), sampled when the disease was refractory, from a patient treated with antithyroid drugs. The rearrangement links TRBV7-3 to TRBJ2-5; D possibly matches TRBD1 or TRBD2 (5 bases each). This receptor was obtained from a female donor with Graves disease. The CDR3 bases are TGTGCCAGCAGCCCCGAGGGTGGGGCCGTCGAGACCCAGTACTTC. The encoded protein is CASSPEGGAVETQYF.